This T cell receptor (beta chain) was identified in a study of T-cell reconstitution after alpha-beta-depleted transplantation in children. The CDR3 runs 14 residues. Trimming shortened V by 6 bases and J by 4 bases, and 14 bases separated the two germline ends. As it was prepared, the TCRbeta library received unique molecular identifiers. Using its own MiXCR run on the PCR reads, TCRdb lists one record per CDR3 protein. Of about 980,000 distinct CDR3 sequences in the sample, 25% to 30% were seen once. Specimen: PBMCs, mostly from graft donor cells, collected 360 days after TCRalphabeta/CD19-depleted stem cell transplant. V usage is TRBV12-3 or TRBV12-4 and J usage is TRBJ2-3; D remains ambiguous. The TCR originated in a boy in the first two years of life who had a stem cell transplant for SCID, so the T cells may come from the graft donor. Written as DNA, the CDR3 is TGTGCCAGCAGACGGACGCTTCCAGCAGATACGCAGTATTTT. As protein: CASRRTLPADTQYF.